This T cell receptor beta chain stems from a study of blood T cell repertoires in COVID-19. Study as a whole: Samples of COVID-19 (acute and convalescent) were obtained from the United States, Italy and Spain. T cells, B-cell-depleted T cells, or PBMCs supplied cDNA or gDNA.

CDR3 length: 15 residues. The V gene lost 2 bases and the J gene lost 5 bases, with 15 bases spanning the gap. Germline V gene lookup returns CDR1 SGHTA and CDR2 FQGNSA. As processed by the authors: Amplification of reference gene primers provided the estimated nucleated cell counts. Clones were read by immunoSEQ multiplex PCR, and TCRdb kept only the in-frame ones, dropping some. The D gene and trimming were derived from the DNA, and the V and J assignments and clone size from that table. The data hold roughly 81,000 clones, with more than 75% observed a single time. The chain has TRBV7-2 and TRBJ1-2; D is unresolved. This receptor was identified in a man between 60 and 75 years old with acute or convalescent COVID-19. The source material was peripheral blood. CDR3 nucleotides: TGTGCCAGCAGCTTAAACCCGGGGAAAGGGTATGGCTACACCTTC. Translation: CASSLNPGKGYGYTF.